The 29 T cell receptor beta chains listed next were all sequenced from one sample in a study of cytomegalovirus exposure and HLA in healthy donors. The PCR made use of 60 Vbeta and 13 Jbeta primers. Clones were read by immunoSEQ multiplex PCR, and TCRdb kept only the in-frame ones, dropping some. Here the sample spans 150,000 to 200,000 clones, 79% being singletons. Specimen: PBMCs. The source is a woman aged 40 to 50 in good health and CMV-seronegative.

The chain employs TRBV7-2 and TRBJ2-7; tentative D call: TRBD1 (5 bases). The CDR3 is 14 amino acids. Trimming took 2 bases from V and 2 from J, leaving 10 bases between them. CDR1 is SGHTA, CDR2 FQGNSA, per germline. Here the CDR3 reads CASSLSQGPYEQYF. The CDR3 bases are TGTGCCAGCAGCTTATCGCAGGGCCCCTACGAGCAGTACTTC.

The chain links TRBV30 to TRBJ2-5, with 8 positions matching TRBD1. Germline CDR1 and CDR2: GTSNPN and SVGIG (reference sequence). CDR3 length: 16 residues. The V gene end was trimmed by 0 bases and the J gene end by 2 bases; junction bases not matched to a gene: 8. CDR3 in amino acids: CAWSVRGTGPQETQYF. In DNA, the CDR3 is TGTGCCTGGAGTGTCAGGGGGACAGGACCACAAGAGACCCAGTACTTC.

The chain joins TRBV5-4 to TRBJ1-2; TRBD1 matches 7 bases. There are 15 residues in the CDR3. CDR1 and CDR2 (germline): SGHNT, YYREEE (reference sequence). The V gene end was trimmed by 4 bases and the J gene end by 1 base; junction bases not matched to a gene: 7. DNA of the CDR3: TGTGCCAGCAGCCTAATCGGACAGGTTAACTATGGCTACACCTTC. Translation: CASSLIGQVNYGYTF.

This clone was detected a few times. The chain carries TRBV2 and TRBJ2-2; the D gene is possibly TRBD1 (5 bases). The ends were cut back, 1 base at V and 7 bases at J, with 10 bases in the middle. The CDR3 has 14 amino acids. CDR1 is SNHLY, CDR2 FYNNEI, per germline. CDR3 bases: TGTGCCAGCAGTGAAGGGGGCAGGGACGGGGAGCTGTTTTTT. Translated: CASSEGGRDGELFF.

The CDR3 region has the DNA TGTGCCAGCAGCCCGCCGGGGGCCTACGAGCAGTACTTC. It specifies CASSPPGAYEQYF. V and J are TRBV7-8 and TRBJ2-7; D may be TRBD2 (6 bases). This CDR3 is built from 13 residues. V lost 5 bases to trimming and J lost 2 bases, with 10 bases between them. Looked up from germline, CDR1 is SGHVS and CDR2 is FQNEAQ.

The chain has TRBV27 and TRBJ1-1, with TRBD1 identical over 10 bases. Trimming took 5 bases from V and 8 from J; bases not matched to a gene: 8. The CDR3 is 14 amino acids. Per the germline V gene, CDR1 is MNHEY and CDR2 is SMNVEV (reference sequence). CDR3 in DNA: TGTGCCAGCAGTAAGGGACAGGGGCAAGGGGAAGCTTTCTTT. It translates to CASSKGQGQGEAFF.

V usage is TRBV5-1 and J usage is TRBJ2-2, with 8 bases lining up with TRBD2. CDR3 size: 16 residues. Germline assignment: CDR1 SGHRS and CDR2 YFSETQ. V shed 4 bases and J 1 base; nucleotides not matched to a gene: 6. CDR3 protein: CASSGAGTRNTGELFF. In DNA form, the CDR3 reads TGCGCCAGCAGCGGAGCCGGGACTAGGAACACCGGGGAGCTGTTTTTT.

The genes are TRBV27 and TRBJ2-5, with 7 nucleotides matching TRBD1. Germline CDR1 MNHEY, CDR2 SMNVEV (reference sequence). CDR3 size: 13 residues. V trimming: 4 bases; J trimming: 7 bases; junction bases outside the gene matches: 6. The CDR3, as DNA: TGTGCCAGCAGTTCGGACAGGATGGGGACCCAGTACTTC. Translating gives CASSSDRMGTQYF.

The J gene is TRBJ2-7, the V gene TRBV25-1; tentatively, D is TRBD2 (5 bases). Trimming shortened V by 0 bases and J by 6 bases, and 12 bases separated the two germline ends. The germline V gene encodes CDR1 MGHDK and CDR2 SYGVNS. This CDR3 comprises 14 residues. Here the CDR3 reads CASSEYRSGSEQYF. The CDR3 DNA is TGTGCCAGCAGTGAATATAGGTCGGGGAGCGAGCAGTACTTC.

J is TRBJ2-7 and V is TRBV11-2; 9 nucleotides match TRBD2. Germline V lookup: CDR1 SGHAT, CDR2 FQNNGV. The CDR3 totals 17 residues. V shed 2 bases, J shed 5 bases, and the junction held 13 bases outside the gene matches. CDR3 nucleotide sequence: TGTGCCAGCAGCTTACTAGAGCGGGGGGTTTCAGGGGACGAGCAGTACTTC. Residues: CASSLLERGVSGDEQYF.

This clone appeared a few times. This rearrangement joins TRBV6-5 to TRBJ1-1; 9 bases are shared with TRBD1. This CDR3 has 15 residues. Per germline, CDR1 MNHEY and CDR2 SVGAGI. V shed 6 bases, J shed 4 bases, and the junction held 9 bases outside the gene matches. The CDR3 here is CASSPDRGLATEAFF. The CDR3 DNA follows: TGTGCCAGCAGCCCGGACAGGGGATTGGCCACTGAAGCTTTCTTT.

The rearrangement links TRBV19 to TRBJ1-5; 7 bases line up with TRBD1. The CDR3 sequence is 17 residues long. The trim removed 11 bases at V and 2 bases at J, leaving 18 bases unmatched. Germline V gene data show CDR1 as LNHDA and CDR2 as SQIVND (reference sequence). CDR3 sequence reads: CASGHPYRGRGNQPQHF. CDR3 sequence (DNA): TGTGCCTCTGGTCACCCGTACAGGGGAAGAGGCAATCAGCCCCAGCATTTT.

This chain uses TRBV10-3 with TRBJ1-1; D is ambiguous. V was cut by 3 bases and J by 0 bases, with 5 bases left in between. This CDR3 comprises 13 residues. From germline, CDR1 is ENHRY and CDR2 SYGVKD. The CDR3 DNA is TGTGCCATCAGTGACGTCCTGAACACTGAAGCTTTCTTT. This sequence encodes CAISDVLNTEAFF.

V usage is TRBV6-5 and J usage is TRBJ1-5; 7 bases match TRBD1. J gave up 2 bases and V 6 bases, and 1 base lay outside the gene matches. The CDR3 is made up of 13 amino acids. Germline values: CDR1 MNHEY, CDR2 SVGAGI. CDR3 residues: CASRGTGNQPQHF. CDR3 nucleotides: TGTGCCAGCAGGGGGACAGGCAATCAGCCCCAGCATTTT.

The chain links TRBV12-5 to TRBJ2-1; 8 positions match TRBD1. The CDR3 spans 14 residues. Losses at the gene ends were 5 bases for V and 5 bases for J; bases not matched to a gene: 5. Germline V gene data show CDR1 as LGHNT and CDR2 as FRNRAP. The CDR3 DNA follows: TGTGCTAGTGGTCCAGGGGGCGCGAACAATGAGCAGTTCTTC. It is translated as CASGPGGANNEQFF.

The genes are TRBV5-4 and TRBJ2-3; maybe TRBD2 (5 bases). CDR3 length: 17 amino acids. Germline V CDR1 and CDR2: SGHNT, YYREEE (reference sequence). V was pared by 0 bases and J by 0 bases, with 14 bases between. CDR3 sequence reads: CASSLAGLAASTDTQYF. The CDR3 DNA is TGTGCCAGCAGCTTGGCCGGCCTAGCAGCTAGCACAGATACGCAGTATTTT.

The rearrangement uses TRBV5-4 and TRBJ1-1; D is unclear. The germline V gene has CDR1 SGHNT and CDR2 YYREEE (reference sequence). The CDR3 runs to 13 residues. The ends were cut back, 4 bases at V and 5 bases at J, with 12 bases in the middle. The CDR3 reads CASSTKQRTEAFF. The CDR3 DNA reads TGTGCCAGCAGCACAAAACAGCGGACTGAAGCTTTCTTT.

This sequence joins TRBV11-2 and TRBJ2-7; the D is unclear. Germline loops: CDR1 SGHAT, CDR2 FQNNGV. The CDR3 consists of 14 residues. V shed 0 bases and J shed 4 bases, with 10 bases lying between them. CDR3: CASSLESLLYEQYF. In DNA, the CDR3 is TGTGCCAGCAGCTTAGAGTCCCTTTTATACGAGCAGTACTTC.

V is TRBV28 and J is TRBJ2-7; 8 bases are shared with TRBD1. The CDR3 is 14 amino acids. With V trimmed by 7 bases and J by 2 bases, 7 bases remained unmatched. Germline CDR1 and CDR2: MDHEN and SYDVKM. The CDR3 spells CASTPGQGPYEQYF. The CDR3 DNA is TGTGCCAGCACCCCCGGACAGGGCCCCTACGAGCAGTACTTC.

The chain recombines TRBV9 with TRBJ2-1; D unclear. Germline-derived CDR1 and CDR2 are SGDLS and YYNGEE. CDR3 length: 12 residues. Trimming removed 0 bases from V and 10 bases from J, with 8 bases in between. Written as DNA, the CDR3 is TGTGCCAGCAGCGTAGAAGTGGGCGAGCAGTTCTTC. Translation: CASSVEVGEQFF.

This clone was observed a handful of times. The rearrangement links TRBV6-6 to TRBJ1-5; 7 bases align to TRBD1. The junction had 13 bases not matched to a gene; V was cut back by 5 bases and J by 9 bases. The CDR3 has 15 amino acids. Looked up from germline, CDR1 is MNHNY and CDR2 is SVGAGI (reference sequence). The CDR3 protein is CASSQWDSQLGPQHF. The CDR3 coding sequence is TGTGCCAGCAGTCAATGGGACAGTCAGCTAGGGCCCCAGCATTTT.

This clone has a single count. The rearrangement uses TRBV27 and TRBJ2-1; tentatively, D is TRBD1 (6 bases). Trimming pared 5 bases from V and 4 bases from J, leaving 15 bases between. Germline-derived CDR1 and CDR2 are MNHEY and SMNVEV (reference sequence). CDR3 length: 15 residues. The CDR3 nucleotides are TGTGCCAGCAGTGGGGGCAGGGGTAATTACAATGAGCAGTTCTTC. Protein product: CASSGGRGNYNEQFF.

In its sample, this clone was seen a few times. The chain recombines TRBV4-1 with TRBJ2-7; maybe TRBD1 (5 bases). This CDR3 comprises 13 residues. V lost 5 bases, J lost 0 bases, and 8 bases lay in between. Looked up from germline, CDR1 is MGHRA and CDR2 is YSYEKL. The CDR3 reads CASSYGHSYEQYF. DNA of the CDR3: TGCGCCAGCAGCTACGGACACTCCTACGAGCAGTACTTC.

This chain uses TRBV6-1 with TRBJ2-5; tentatively, D is TRBD1 (6 bases). V was trimmed by 2 bases and J by 2 bases, leaving 15 bases between them. Germline CDR1 and CDR2: MNHNS and SASEGT. CDR3 length equals 16 residues. The CDR3 region is CASSERVRGAQETQYF. DNA for the CDR3: TGTGCCAGCAGTGAACGAGTCAGGGGAGCTCAAGAGACCCAGTACTTC.

The V and J genes are TRBV5-1 and TRBJ2-3, with 8 bases matching TRBD1. CDR3 size: 16 residues. V was clipped by 0 bases and J by 2 bases; unmatched bases: 5. Germline lookup yields CDR1 SGHRS and CDR2 YFSETQ. The CDR3 DNA sequence: TGCGCCAGCAGCTTGGAAGGGACAGGAGTCACAGATACGCAGTATTTT. Translating it yields CASSLEGTGVTDTQYF.

The chain is built from TRBV27 and TRBJ2-1, with TRBD2 matching over 9 bases. This CDR3 is built from 16 residues. With 2 bases clipped from V and 4 bases from J, the junction kept 6 bases outside the gene matches. From germline, CDR1 is MNHEY and CDR2 SMNVEV (reference sequence). CDR3 nucleotides: TGTGCCAGCAGTTTAGATGCGGGAGGGCCTTACAATGAGCAGTTCTTC. Translation gives CASSLDAGGPYNEQFF.

The chain combines TRBV13 with TRBJ2-3; 7 bases match TRBD2. Trimming removed 1 base from V and 0 bases from J; junction bases left unmatched: 1. CDR1 and CDR2 from the germline V gene are PRHDT and FYEKMQ (reference sequence). The CDR3 has 15 amino acids. The CDR3 loop is CASSLAGGSTDTQYF. The CDR3 region has the DNA TGTGCCAGCAGCTTAGCGGGGGGTAGCACAGATACGCAGTATTTT.

The chain is built from TRBV6-1 and TRBJ1-1; tentatively, D is TRBD1 (5 bases). CDR1 is MNHNS and CDR2 is SASEGT in the germline V gene. The CDR3 extends over 14 amino acids. Trimming left V 5 bases short and J 3 bases short, with 13 bases between. CDR3 residues: CASSLRDWDTEAFF. In DNA, the CDR3 is TGTGCCAGCAGTCTCCGGGACTGGGACACTGAAGCTTTCTTT.

The J gene is TRBJ2-7, the V gene TRBV4-3; TRBD2 agrees at 9 bases. After removal of 3 bases from V and 5 bases from J, the junction contained 8 bases not matched to a gene. CDR1 is LGHNA, CDR2 YSLEER, per germline. The CDR3 sequence is 15 residues long. The CDR3 here is CASSQVSGRVHEQYF. DNA for the CDR3: TGCGCCAGCAGCCAGGTTAGCGGGAGAGTCCACGAGCAGTACTTC.